The 15 T cell receptor beta chains reported below all come from one sample, sequenced in a study of T cells in Graves' hyperthyroidism and ophthalmopathy. RNA transcripts served as the template for amplifying TCR beta CDR3 regions. The HTBI primer set was used in a first-round RT-PCR of the TCR CDR3. MiXCR was run by TCRdb on the multiplex PCR reads, yielding one entry per CDR3 protein. The sample has some 300,000 distinct CDR3 sequences; roughly 17% are singletons. The sequenced sample was blood. The receptor source for this set is a man between 25 and 39 years old with Graves' hyperthyroidism.

This clonotype was recorded many times. This rearrangement joins TRBV27 to TRBJ1-2; weak D call: TRBD1 (5 bases). This CDR3 spans 12 amino acids. Trimming shortened V by 3 bases and J by 9 bases, and 11 bases separated the two germline ends. The germline gives CDR1 MNHEY, CDR2 SMNVEV (reference sequence). CDR3 DNA sequence: TGTGCCAGCAGTTTGGCCGGGGGAAGCTACACCTTC. It encodes CASSLAGGSYTF.

The chain links TRBV3-1 to TRBJ2-1; 7 bases fit TRBD2. V gave up 7 bases and J gave up 5 bases; unmatched junction bases: 14. This CDR3 has 16 amino acids. Germline V gene lookup returns CDR1 LGHDT and CDR2 YNNKEL (reference sequence). CDR3 sequence reads: CASTPISGTLDNEQFF. CDR3 coding DNA: TGTGCCAGCACGCCAATCAGCGGGACCCTCGACAATGAGCAGTTCTTC.

The sample holds many counts of this clonotype. J is TRBJ2-1 and V is TRBV6-1, with 12 positions matching TRBD2. The ends lost 6 bases at V and 4 bases at J; junction bases unmatched: 7. The length of the CDR3 is 16 residues. Germline-derived CDR1 and CDR2 are MNHNS and SASEGT. CDR3: CASSVGLAGRYNEQFF. CDR3 sequence (DNA): TGTGCCAGCAGCGTGGGACTAGCGGGCCGATACAATGAGCAGTTCTTC.

This clonotype came up a few times. The chain carries TRBV5-8 and TRBJ1-4; TRBD1 might be the D (5 bases). Trimming removed 1 base at V and 5 bases at J, with 12 bases between. This CDR3 is 15 amino acids long. The V gene's germline CDR1 is SGHTS and CDR2 YDEGEE. CDR3 residues: CASSLLGVSNEKLFF. The DNA of the CDR3 is TGTGCCAGCAGCTTGTTAGGGGTGTCGAATGAAAAACTGTTTTTT.

In its sample, this clonotype was seen many times. The chain carries TRBV7-8 and TRBJ2-7; unclear D gene. The CDR3 is made up of 13 amino acids. V dropped 5 bases and J dropped 0 bases, with 8 bases sitting between them. CDR1 SGHVS and CDR2 FQNEAQ come from the germline V gene. The CDR3 here is CASSRTSSYEQYF. CDR3 coding DNA: TGTGCCAGCAGCCGGACGAGCTCCTACGAGCAGTACTTC. Based on the CDR3 plus reference TRBV7-8 and TRBJ2-7, the full variable domain is GAGVSQSPRYKVAKRGQDVALRCDPISGHVSLFWYQQALGQGPEFLTYFQNEAQLDKSGLPSDRFFAERPEGSVSTLKIQRTQQEDSAVYLCASSRTSSYEQYFGPGTRLTVT.

Concerning this clonotype itself: The germline gene is not matched at one end of the junction; a read error may be the cause. The chain carries TRBV11-2 and TRBJ2-1; 9 nucleotides agree with TRBD2. Per germline, CDR1 SGHAT and CDR2 FQNNGV. The CDR3 has 16 residues. The CDR3: CASSSILAGVGNERFF. DNA of the CDR3: TGTGCCAGCAGCTCTATTTTAGCGGGAGTTGGCAATGAGCGGTTCTTC.

This clonotype was counted at least ten times. The J gene is TRBJ1-1, the V gene TRBV3-1; D perhaps matches TRBD1 (6 bases). The CDR3 consists of 11 residues. The V and J ends lost 3 bases and 11 bases respectively, with 10 bases between them. The germline V gene has CDR1 LGHDT and CDR2 YNNKEL (reference sequence). CDR3 region: CASSQGGRAFF. CDR3 DNA sequence: TGTGCCAGCAGCCAGGGGGGGCGGGCTTTCTTT. The full variable domain, completed using reference TRBV3-1 and TRBJ1-1, is DTAVSQTPKYLVTQMGNDKSIKCEQNLGHDTMYWYKQDSKKFLKIMFSYNNKELIINETVPNRFSPKSPDKAHLNLHINSLELGDSAVYFCASSQGGRAFFGQGTRLTVV.

This clonotype was observed many times. CDR3 in amino acids: CASSPQDSNYGYTF. DNA for the CDR3: TGTGCCAGCTCACCACAGGACAGTAACTATGGCTACACCTTC. The chain combines TRBV18 with TRBJ1-2, with a weak D call TRBD1 (6 bases). This CDR3 region has 14 residues. V was pared by 1 base and J by 1 base, with 7 bases between. Per the germline V gene, CDR1 is KGHSH and CDR2 is LQKENI. Looking up the rest from reference TRBV18 and TRBJ1-2 gives the full variable domain: NAGVMQNPRHLVRRRGQEARLRCSPMKGHSHVYWYRQLPEEGLKFMVYLQKENIIDESGMPKERFSAEFPKEGPSILRIQQVVRGDSAAYFCASSPQDSNYGYTFGSGTRLTVV.

This clonotype was seen many times. The V and J genes are TRBV6-5 and TRBJ2-7; D tentatively fits TRBD1 or TRBD2 (5 bases each). Trimming pared 0 bases from V and 6 bases from J, leaving 12 bases between. This CDR3 contains 14 residues. Per germline, CDR1 MNHEY and CDR2 SVGAGI. The CDR3, as DNA: TGTGCCAGCAGTTACTCGGGGACGATGGGCGAGCAGTACTTC. Encoded protein: CASSYSGTMGEQYF.

In regard to this clonotype: A read error may be the cause here, since a much bigger clone is one base away. The rearrangement joins TRBV5-6 to TRBJ2-3; 14 nucleotides align to TRBD2. The CDR3 is 18 amino acids. CDR1 SGHDT and CDR2 YYEEEE come from the germline V gene. The CDR3 spells CASSLTSGTSGRTGTQYF. The CDR3 DNA sequence: TGCGCCAGCAGCCTCACCTCCGGGACTAGCGGGAGAACAGGTACGCAGTATTTT.

This clonotype was seen many times. This chain links TRBV28 with TRBJ1-2, with a tentative D call TRBD1 (6 bases). Germline CDR1 reads MDHEN; CDR2 reads SYDVKM. V lost 1 base and J 4 bases, leaving 16 bases between the germline ends. The CDR3 runs to 16 residues. Here the CDR3 DNA reads TGTGCCAGCAGTTTATCGGCCAGGGGAGGACCCTATGGCTACACCTTC. As protein: CASSLSARGGPYGYTF.

This clonotype was observed many times. This chain joins TRBV5-6 and TRBJ2-7, with a possible D match to TRBD1 (5 bases). The V end was cut by 0 bases, the J end by 4 bases, with 14 bases between. The CDR3 consists of 15 residues. Germline V gene lookup returns CDR1 SGHDT and CDR2 YYEEEE. The CDR3 sequence is CASSLAFLQGYEQYF. The CDR3 DNA reads TGTGCCAGCAGCTTGGCCTTCCTTCAGGGATACGAGCAGTACTTC.

The V gene is TRBV11-2, the J gene TRBJ2-2, with D possibly being TRBD2 (5 bases). V lost 5 bases and J 5 bases, leaving 21 bases between the germline ends. Germline-derived CDR1 and CDR2 are SGHAT and FQNNGV. This CDR3 comprises 17 residues. The CDR3 nucleotides are TGTGCCAGCAGCCTACAGACCTACGCCCGGGGAACCGGGGAGCTGTTTTTT. Translated, it gives CASSLQTYARGTGELFF.

In its sample, this clonotype was seen a few times. This rearrangement joins TRBV27 to TRBJ2-3, with no clear D. The CDR3 contains 13 residues. Trimming stripped 4 bases from V and 5 bases from J, with 10 bases between. Germline lookup yields CDR1 MNHEY and CDR2 SMNVEV (reference sequence). CDR3 amino acids: CASSSRPGDTQYF. DNA of the CDR3: TGTGCCAGCAGTTCAAGACCCGGAGATACGCAGTATTTT.

The rearrangement uses TRBV5-1 and TRBJ2-1; the match to TRBD2 covers 10 bases. The V segment lost 4 bases and the J segment 8 bases; nucleotides outside the gene matches: 15. Germline lookup yields CDR1 SGHRS and CDR2 YFSETQ. This CDR3 is built from 17 residues. This CDR3 is CASSQVLRLAGGDEQFF. The CDR3 DNA reads as TGCGCCAGCAGCCAAGTTTTACGACTAGCGGGTGGGGATGAGCAGTTCTTC.